The sequence of this T cell receptor beta chain was determined in a study of cytomegalovirus exposure and HLA in healthy donors. Findings and caveats of the study: As was reported, the classifier diagnosed cytomegalovirus status with high specificity and sensitivity.

The germline CDR1 and CDR2 sequences are SGHAT and FQNNGV. The V end was cut by 2 bases, the J end by 4 bases, with 3 bases between. The CDR3 runs to 11 residues. PCR was performed using 60 Vbeta and 13 Jbeta primers. Profiling relied on immunoSEQ multiplex PCR, and the TCRdb table lists in-frame clones only, not all of them. The sample consists of approximately 100,000 clones, approximately 85% of them appearing once. About this clone itself: Its antigen remains unidentified.

This TCR derives from a man aged 25-45 years in good health and CMV-seronegative. The genes are TRBV11-2 and TRBJ2-7; the D is unclear. The source material was PBMCs. The CDR3 spells CASSLTYEQYF. Here the CDR3 DNA reads TGTGCCAGCAGCTTAACTTACGAGCAGTACTTC.